This TCR beta chain stems from a study of T cells in Graves' hyperthyroidism and ophthalmopathy. Many counts were recorded for this clonotype. Its specificity is not known. The germline gives CDR1 MNHEY, CDR2 SMNVEV (reference sequence). The CDR3 covers 14 residues. V was shortened by 4 bases and J by 5 bases, with 9 bases between the two germline ends. Hyperthyroidism, newly diagnosed and lasting under 2 months, affected patients aged 18 to 65. The authors obtained PBMCs from around 10 ml of fresh peripheral blood. Study-wide results and limits: Most thyroid clonotypes that were expanded above 0.001 also turned up in blood. Ophthalmopathy was model-predicted a median roughly 6.2 months pre-onset.

TCR beta CDR3 regions were amplified from RNA transcripts. Primed by the HTBI set, a first-round RT-PCR was run on the TCR CDR3. TCRdb passed the multiplex PCR reads through MiXCR, listing each CDR3 protein once. The data show some 600,000 distinct CDR3 sequences, with about 15% seen just once and more than 4.5% held by the top ten. Sequencing was performed on blood. V usage is TRBV27 and J usage is TRBJ1-6; D is unresolved. This TCR was sampled from a woman in her 30s with Graves' hyperthyroidism that later progressed to Graves' ophthalmopathy. CDR3 protein: CASSYRPNNSPLHF. The CDR3 coding sequence is TGTGCCAGCAGTTATAGACCTAATAATTCACCCCTCCACTTT.